A selection of T cell receptor beta chains follows, all from one sample in a study of Graves' ophthalmopathy and Graves' hyperthyroidism. TCRdb recomputed calls from the multiplex PCR reads with MiXCR, one row per CDR3 protein. The sample includes a few hundred thousand distinct CDR3 sequences, about 35% of them seen just once. The sample comprised peripheral blood or thyroid tissue (not recorded which). All receptors come from an adult man with Graves' hyperthyroidism. Both conserved end residues are trimmed from each CDR3. Some rows mark clone size as missing; the rest say once, few, many or name a class of expanded clone.

abundance,j_gene,v_gene,CDR3aa
once,TRBJ1-2,TRBV25-1,ASRGTRDYGYT
.,TRBJ2-3,TRBV6-2/TRBV6-3,ASRDRQGRTDTQY
few,TRBJ1-4,TRBV4-2,ASSQEHWINEKLF
.,TRBJ2-7,TRBV5-1,ASSQGWDFFPGERY
.,TRBJ1-2,TRBV29-1,SVEETENYGYT
many,TRBJ1-2,TRBV29-1,SVEATGRSDYGYT
.,TRBJ1-3,TRBV7-9,ASSLGSLGNTIY
few,TRBJ1-6,TRBV9,ASSIGQFNSPLH
.,TRBJ2-5,TRBV6-2/TRBV6-3,ASSPNTVGETQY
.,TRBJ2-5,TRBV15,ATSRRTGAQY
.,TRBJ2-6,TRBV29-1,SAKDRGKSGANVLT
many,TRBJ1-1,TRBV19,ASSSRQFEAF
.,TRBJ1-2,TRBV28,ASSFWSAGVRGYT
.,TRBJ2-2,TRBV19,ASSPTAGIYGELF
many,TRBJ2-5,TRBV25-1,ASSDSTKQETQY
.,TRBJ2-5,TRBV20-1,SLSAVQETQY
once,.,TRBV20-1,SASERGLADEQF